The 15 T cell receptor beta chains given below trace back to one sample, sequenced in a study of molecular identifiers for immune sequencing clone quantification. TCRdb called the PCR reads again in MiXCR, with one record for every CDR3 protein. The data contain fewer than 350,000 distinct CDR3 sequences, around a fifth of them singletons. Material for sequencing was naive CD8+ T cells from blood, with Jurkat cell RNA spiked in. Documented subset: FACS-sorted CD8+CD4-CCR7+CD45RA+ naive T cells. Receptor source: a human donor in good health. Some libraries in this study had Jurkat cell RNA spiked in.

Worth noting for this clonotype: A much larger clone sits a single nucleotide away, making a read error possible. The V and J genes are TRBV27 and TRBJ1-4; weak D call: TRBD1 (5 bases). Trimming shortened V by 5 bases and J by 4 bases, and 14 bases separated the two germline ends. The CDR3 has 15 amino acids. Germline V CDR1 and CDR2: MNHEY, SMNVEV (reference sequence). CDR3 residues: CASSPRDGFNEKLFF. The DNA of the CDR3 is TGTGCCAGCAGTCCTAGGGACGGATTTAATGAAAAACTGTTTTTT.

This clonotype was counted at least ten times. The chain uses TRBV6-1 and TRBJ2-6; maybe TRBD1 (5 bases). Germline CDR1 MNHNS, CDR2 SASEGT. CDR3 size: 18 residues. V gave up 1 base and J gave up 5 bases, with 18 bases separating them. CDR3 sequence (DNA): TGTGCCAGCAGTGAAGTATATGGGGCCGCCACGTGGGCCAACGTCCTGACTTTC. Amino acid sequence: CASSEVYGAATWANVLTF.

The chain uses TRBV4-1 and TRBJ2-3; D remains unclear. The length of the CDR3 is 15 residues. Trimming stripped 3 bases from V and 3 bases from J, with 13 bases between. Germline values: CDR1 MGHRA, CDR2 YSYEKL. The CDR3 protein is CASSQMSGETDTQYF. Written as DNA, the CDR3 is TGCGCCAGCAGCCAGATGTCAGGTGAAACAGATACGCAGTATTTT.

At least ten counts were recorded for this clonotype. The chain recombines TRBV20-1 with TRBJ2-3, with TRBD2 matching over 10 bases. The CDR3 runs 16 residues. After removal of 8 bases from V and 3 bases from J, the junction contained 14 bases not matched to a gene. CDR1 is DFQATT, CDR2 SNEGSKA, per germline (reference sequence). As DNA, the CDR3 is TGCAGTCTCCTAGCGGGAGAGGAAAAGGGGACAGATACGCAGTATTTT. Amino acid sequence: CSLLAGEEKGTDTQYF.

As regards this clonotype: The junction and the germline gene differ at one end; a read error may be behind it. The J gene is TRBJ1-1, the V gene TRBV12-3 or TRBV12-4; D gene uncertain. CDR3 size: 14 residues. The CDR3 bases are TGTGCCATCAGTTTAGCGTCCGGGGACACTGAAGCTTTCTTT. This encodes CAISLASGDTEAFF.

This clonotype was seen a handful of times. This chain links TRBV6-5 with TRBJ1-4, with D perhaps TRBD1 (6 bases). Trimming left V 6 bases short and J 6 bases short, with 14 bases between. The length of the CDR3 is 14 residues. The germline CDR1 and CDR2 sequences are MNHEY and SVGAGI. CDR3 DNA sequence: TGTGCCAGCAGCCTTCTGGGGGCGGATGAAAAACTGTTTTTT. It is translated as CASSLLGADEKLFF.

This clonotype was recorded at least ten times. J is TRBJ2-7 and V is TRBV29-1; possibly TRBD1 for D (6 bases). Per germline, CDR1 SQVTM and CDR2 ANQGSEA. V was clipped by 6 bases and J by 3 bases, with 12 bases between them. This CDR3 comprises 12 residues. This chain's CDR3 is CSVQRQDYEQYF. CDR3 DNA sequence: TGCAGCGTCCAAAGACAGGACTACGAGCAGTACTTC.

Worth noting for this clonotype: This may be a read error, as it is one base from a much larger clone. The chain combines TRBV12-3 or TRBV12-4 with TRBJ2-5; D may be TRBD1 or TRBD2 (5 bases each). The CDR3 runs 11 residues. CDR3: CASSLAGTQCF. The DNA for the CDR3 is TGTGCCAGCAGTTTAGCCGGGACCCAGTGCTTC.

This clonotype was detected many times. CDR3 sequence (DNA): TGTGCCAGCAGCTTGGCCCTCGGCTACTCCTACGAGCAGTACTTC. The encoded protein is CASSLALGYSYEQYF. V gene TRBV5-8 combines with J gene TRBJ2-7; no reliable D call. Germline V lookup: CDR1 SGHTS, CDR2 YDEGEE. The V end lost 0 bases, the J end lost 0 bases, and 10 bases lay between the germline ends. CDR3 size: 15 residues. Full variable domain (remainder filled in from reference TRBV5-8 and TRBJ2-7): EAGVTQSPTHLIKTRGQQATLRCSPISGHTSVYWYQQALGLGLQFLLWYDEGEERNRGNFPPRFSGRQFPNYSSELNVNALELEDSALYLCASSLALGYSYEQYFGPGTRLTVT.

Note on this clonotype: This clone may be a read error of a much larger clone one base away. The rearrangement joins TRBV7-2 to TRBJ1-6, with D tentatively TRBD1 (5 bases). CDR1 is SGHTA and CDR2 is FQGNSA in the germline V gene. The CDR3 extends over 17 amino acids. The CDR3: CASSLIPGSSYNSLLHF. The CDR3 DNA reads as TGTGCCAGCAGTCTTATCCCAGGGAGCTCCTATAATTCACTCCTCCACTTT.

The V and J genes are TRBV25-1 and TRBJ2-1; 10 nucleotides line up with TRBD1. After removal of 2 bases from V and 7 bases from J, the junction contained 5 bases not matched to a gene. From germline, CDR1 is MGHDK and CDR2 SYGVNS. CDR3 length equals 15 residues. This CDR3 reads CASSEGTGVWNEQFF. The DNA for the CDR3 is TGTGCCAGCAGTGAAGGGACAGGGGTTTGGAATGAGCAGTTCTTC.

This clonotype was found many times. J is TRBJ1-1 and V is TRBV28; no clear D. The CDR3 has 14 amino acids. Germline CDR1 reads MDHEN; CDR2 reads SYDVKM. Deletions cut 5 bases from V and 4 bases from J, with 14 bases between. The CDR3 nucleotides are TGTGCCAGCAGTCCCTCGCCGGGCTCCACTGAAGCTTTCTTT. This sequence encodes CASSPSPGSTEAFF.

This clonotype was seen only a few times. V and J are TRBV4-3 and TRBJ2-7; D is unclear. Germline CDR1 is LGHNA and CDR2 is YSLEER. V was pared by 1 base and J by 2 bases, with 6 bases between. The CDR3 loop spans 13 amino acids. The CDR3: CASSQGPAYEQYF. The CDR3 DNA sequence: TGCGCCAGCAGCCAAGGGCCAGCCTACGAGCAGTACTTC.

Worth noting for this clonotype: A much bigger clone sits one base away, suggesting this may be a read error. J is TRBJ1-5 and V is TRBV12-3 or TRBV12-4; D not certain. V lost 8 bases to trimming and J lost 0 bases, with 14 bases between them. CDR3 length: 15 amino acids. The CDR3 bases are TGTGCCAGCGGTTACAGCGATTTTAGCAATCAGCCCCAGCATTTT. Protein: CASGYSDFSNQPQHF.

A word on this clonotype: A much larger clonotype is one base distant, so this may be a read error. The chain combines TRBV24-1 with TRBJ2-1, with unresolved D. V dropped 12 bases and J dropped 12 bases, with 17 bases sitting between them. CDR3 size: 11 residues. Germline CDR1 KGHDR, CDR2 SFDVKD. The CDR3 loop reads CAAARSDRQFF. The CDR3 nucleotides are TGTGCCGCTGCTCGATCGGATCGGCAGTTCTTC.